The TCR beta chain described here comes from a study of human T cells and chemical hapten exposure. Study summary: Investigators sensitized around 2 cm by around 2 cm of upper inner arm skin with 2% DPC.

This clonotype occurred many times. V gave up 7 bases and J gave up 2 bases, with 5 bases separating them. CDR3 length equals 12 residues. Germline V gives CDR1 MDHEN, CDR2 SYDVKM. One entry per CDR3 protein results from TCRdb running MiXCR on the RACE reads. The sample lists 65,000 to 70,000 distinct CDR3 sequences; roughly 9.8% were seen once. Time point here: pre-sensitization, week 0. Treatment in this sample: therapeutic diphenylcyclopropenone sensitization with weekly scalp DPC. The sample was whole blood, taken in connection with sensitization to the hapten diphenylcyclopropenone (DPC). The chain recombines TRBV28 with TRBJ1-4; D is undetermined. The source is a woman between 50 and 59 years old with alopecia areata. Some clones in this sample may be carry-over from other donors' samples. Written as DNA, the CDR3 is TGTGCCAGCATGTCCACTAATGAAAAACTGTTTTTT. This codes for CASMSTNEKLFF.